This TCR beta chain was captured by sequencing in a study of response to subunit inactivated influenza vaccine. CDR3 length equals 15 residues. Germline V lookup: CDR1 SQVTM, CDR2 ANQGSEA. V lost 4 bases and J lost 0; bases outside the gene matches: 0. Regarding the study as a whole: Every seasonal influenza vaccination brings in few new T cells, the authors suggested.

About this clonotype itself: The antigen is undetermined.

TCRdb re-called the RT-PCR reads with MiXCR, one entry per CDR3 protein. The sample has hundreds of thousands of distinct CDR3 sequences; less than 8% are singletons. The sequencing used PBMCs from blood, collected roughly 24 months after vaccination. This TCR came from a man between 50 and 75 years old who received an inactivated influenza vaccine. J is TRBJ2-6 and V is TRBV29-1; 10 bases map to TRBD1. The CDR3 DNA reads TGCAGCGTTGGACAGGGGGCCTCTGGGGCCAACGTCCTGACTTTC. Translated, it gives CSVGQGASGANVLTF. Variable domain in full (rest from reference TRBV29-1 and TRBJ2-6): SAVISQKPSRDICQRGTSLTIQCQVDSQVTMMFWYRQQPGQSLTLIATANQGSEATYESGFVIDKFPISRPNLTFSTLTVSNMSPEDSSIYLCSVGQGASGANVLTFGAGSRLTVL.